A single T cell receptor beta chain is shown here with its context. Its antigen is not identified. These data come from a study of cytomegalovirus exposure and HLA in healthy donors. In the study overall: When about 400 donors were genotyped, roughly 82% of them were found to fall in the Caucasian-associated ancestry cluster.

Primers for the PCR totalled 60 Vbeta and 13 Jbeta. The protocol was immunoSEQ multiplex PCR, while the TCRdb copy is restricted to in-frame clones and leaves out a portion. This table has under 200,000 clones, around 80% appearing once. Points from the study as a whole: Earlier analysis found most TCR beta V segments productive about 87% or about 30% of the time. It was assumed in the presence/absence analyses that sequencing depth was roughly uniform across donors.

Sequencing was done on a sample of PBMCs. This clonotype originated in a woman in her forties or fifties in good health and CMV-seropositive.

CDR3 protein: CASSPPQGKSGRTETQYF. CDR3 in DNA: TGTGCCAGCTCACCACCGCAGGGAAAGAGCGGGAGGACAGAGACCCAGTACTTC. This rearrangement joins TRBV18 to TRBJ2-5; TRBD2 matches at 9 bases. The CDR3 loop spans 18 amino acids. J was trimmed by 4 bases and V by 0 bases; bases with no gene match: 12. Germline loops: CDR1 KGHSH, CDR2 LQKENI.